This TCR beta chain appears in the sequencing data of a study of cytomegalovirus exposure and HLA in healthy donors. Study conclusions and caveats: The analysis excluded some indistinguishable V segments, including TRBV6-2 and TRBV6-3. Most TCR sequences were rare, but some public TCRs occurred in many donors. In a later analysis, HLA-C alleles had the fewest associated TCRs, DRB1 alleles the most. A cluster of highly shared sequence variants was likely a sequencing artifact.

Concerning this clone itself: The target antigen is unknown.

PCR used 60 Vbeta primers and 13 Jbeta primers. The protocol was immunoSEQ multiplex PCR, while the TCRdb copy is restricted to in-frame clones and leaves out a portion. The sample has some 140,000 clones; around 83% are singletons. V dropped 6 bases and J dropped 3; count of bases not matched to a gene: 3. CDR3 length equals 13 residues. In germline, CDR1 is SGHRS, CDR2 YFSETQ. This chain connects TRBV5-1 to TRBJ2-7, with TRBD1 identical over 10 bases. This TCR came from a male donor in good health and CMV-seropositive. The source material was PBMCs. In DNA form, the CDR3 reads TGCGCCAGCAAGGGGACAGGGGACTACGAGCAGTACTTC. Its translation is CASKGTGDYEQYF.